This T cell receptor beta chain was captured by sequencing in a study of post-analysis software for immune sequencing data. Findings and limits, study-wide: Controls had lower frequencies than patients of five or six TRBV segments, which included TRBV5-6, TRBV5-1 and TRBV20-1.

The authors incorporated unique molecular identifiers into the TCR beta cDNA libraries. In TCRdb, the PCR reads were re-called with MiXCR into one record per CDR3 protein. The table includes more than 500,000 distinct CDR3 sequences, around a third detected once. CDR1 is PRHDT, CDR2 FYEKMQ, per germline (reference sequence). The CDR3 totals 13 residues. With 5 bases removed from V and 3 bases from J, the gap between germline ends came to 11 bases. The sample holds a few counts of this clonotype. Its target is unknown. The source material was blood. The gene calls are TRBV13 and TRBJ2-7; D not resolved. The receptor was derived from a girl under 18 with multiple sclerosis. CDR3 region: CASSPGSVYEQYF. In DNA form, the CDR3 reads TGTGCCAGCAGCCCCGGGTCAGTCTACGAGCAGTACTTC. Supplemented by reference TRBV13 and TRBJ2-7, the full variable domain reads AAGVIQSPRHLIKEKRETATLKCYPIPRHDTVYWYQQGPGQDPQFLISFYEKMQSDKGSIPDRFSAQQFSDYHSELNMSSLELGDSALYFCASSPGSVYEQYFGPGTRLTVT.